This T cell receptor (beta chain) was captured by sequencing in a study of cytomegalovirus exposure and HLA in healthy donors. Germline CDR1 and CDR2: MDHEN and SYDVKM. CDR3 size: 15 residues. V was pared by 3 bases and J by 6 bases, with 15 bases between. Researchers ran the PCR with 60 Vbeta and 13 Jbeta primers. Clones were sequenced by immunoSEQ multiplex PCR, and TCRdb holds only the in-frame ones, with some missing. The table includes over 95,000 clones, over 65% detected once. The V and J genes are TRBV28 and TRBJ1-5; weak D call: TRBD1 (6 bases). The sample comprised PBMCs. The TCR comes from a woman aged 18-29 years in good health and CMV-seronegative. In DNA, the CDR3 is TGTGCCAGCAGTTTGAAACAGGGTAGAAGTCAGCCCCAGCATTTT. Translation: CASSLKQGRSQPQHF.